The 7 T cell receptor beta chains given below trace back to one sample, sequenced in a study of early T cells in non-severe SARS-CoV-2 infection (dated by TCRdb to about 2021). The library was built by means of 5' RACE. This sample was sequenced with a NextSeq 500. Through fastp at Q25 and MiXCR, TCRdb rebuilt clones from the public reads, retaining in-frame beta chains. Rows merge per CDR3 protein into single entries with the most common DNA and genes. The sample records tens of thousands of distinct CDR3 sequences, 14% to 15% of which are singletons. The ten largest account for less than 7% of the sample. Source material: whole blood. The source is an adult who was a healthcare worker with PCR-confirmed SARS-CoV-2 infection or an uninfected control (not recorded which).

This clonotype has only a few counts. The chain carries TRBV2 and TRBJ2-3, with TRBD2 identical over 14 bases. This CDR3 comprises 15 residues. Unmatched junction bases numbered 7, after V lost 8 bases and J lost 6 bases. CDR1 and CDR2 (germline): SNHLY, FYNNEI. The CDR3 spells CASQGTSGSRDTQYF. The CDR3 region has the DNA TGTGCCAGCCAAGGGACTAGCGGGAGTCGGGATACGCAGTATTTT. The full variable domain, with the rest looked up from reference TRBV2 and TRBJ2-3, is EPEVTQTPSHQVTQMGQEVILRCVPISNHLYFYWYRQILGQKVEFLVSFYNNEISEKSEIFDDQFSVERPDGSNFTLKIRSTKLEDSAMYFCASQGTSGSRDTQYFGPGTRLTVL.

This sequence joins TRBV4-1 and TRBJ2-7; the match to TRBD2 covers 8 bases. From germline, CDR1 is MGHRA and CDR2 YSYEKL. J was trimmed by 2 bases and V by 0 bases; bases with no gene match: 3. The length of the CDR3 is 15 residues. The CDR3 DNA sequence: TGCGCCAGCAGCCAAGAACTAGCGGTACCCTACGAGCAGTACTTC. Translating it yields CASSQELAVPYEQYF.

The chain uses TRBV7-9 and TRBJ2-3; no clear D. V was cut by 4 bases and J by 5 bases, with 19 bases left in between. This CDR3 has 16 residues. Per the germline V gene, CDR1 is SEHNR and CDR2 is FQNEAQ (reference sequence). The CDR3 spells CASSSSSAGRKDTQYF. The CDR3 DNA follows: TGTGCCAGCAGCTCCTCCTCGGCTGGACGGAAAGATACGCAGTATTTT.

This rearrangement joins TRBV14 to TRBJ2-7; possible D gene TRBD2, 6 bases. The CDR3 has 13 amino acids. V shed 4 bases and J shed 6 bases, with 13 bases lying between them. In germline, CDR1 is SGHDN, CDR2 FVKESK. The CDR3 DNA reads TGTGCCAGCAGCCTAATGGGACTGGGCGAGCAGTACTTC. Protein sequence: CASSLMGLGEQYF.

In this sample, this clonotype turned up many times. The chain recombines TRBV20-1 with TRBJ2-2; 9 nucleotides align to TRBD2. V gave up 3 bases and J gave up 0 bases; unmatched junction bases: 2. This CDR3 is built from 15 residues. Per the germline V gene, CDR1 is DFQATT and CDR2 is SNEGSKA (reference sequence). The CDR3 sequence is CSARPSGTNTGELFF. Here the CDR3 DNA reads TGCAGTGCTAGGCCTAGCGGGACGAACACCGGGGAGCTGTTTTTT.

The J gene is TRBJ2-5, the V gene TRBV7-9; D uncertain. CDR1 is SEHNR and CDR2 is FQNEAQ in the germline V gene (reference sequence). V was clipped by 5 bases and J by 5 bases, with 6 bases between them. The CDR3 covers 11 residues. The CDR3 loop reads CASSVLETQYF. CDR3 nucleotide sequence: TGTGCCAGCAGCGTACTGGAGACCCAGTACTTC.

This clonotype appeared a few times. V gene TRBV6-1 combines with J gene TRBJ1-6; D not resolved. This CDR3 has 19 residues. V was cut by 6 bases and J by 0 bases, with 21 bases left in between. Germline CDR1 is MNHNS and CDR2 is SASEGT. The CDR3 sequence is CASRPIKGAASSYNSPLHF. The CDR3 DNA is TGTGCCAGCAGGCCAATAAAAGGCGCGGCCAGCTCCTATAATTCACCCCTCCACTTT.